The T cell receptor beta chain described here comes from a study of shared clonotypes between healthy human individuals. J gave up 5 bases and V 4 bases, and 7 bases lay outside the gene matches. Per germline, CDR1 MGHDK and CDR2 SYGVNS. The CDR3 loop spans 15 amino acids. Some 30,000 T cell genomes, or 200 ng DNA, went into the sorted-subset replicate PCRs. Clones were sequenced by immunoSEQ multiplex PCR, and TCRdb holds only the in-frame ones, with some missing. The sample has 2 million to 3 million clones; over 85% are singletons. There were only Caucasian adults among the donors, and all lived in Nashville, Tennessee.

The TCR was taken from a young man in good health. Some clones in this sample may be carry-over from other donors' samples. Sequenced: naive CD4+ T cells from PBMCs. This sample's subset: CD45RA+ positively selected. The chain employs TRBV25-1 and TRBJ2-3, with 9 nucleotides matching TRBD2. The CDR3 DNA is TGTGCCAGCAGTGGAATAGCGGGAGTTCAAGATACGCAGTATTTT. Protein sequence: CASSGIAGVQDTQYF.